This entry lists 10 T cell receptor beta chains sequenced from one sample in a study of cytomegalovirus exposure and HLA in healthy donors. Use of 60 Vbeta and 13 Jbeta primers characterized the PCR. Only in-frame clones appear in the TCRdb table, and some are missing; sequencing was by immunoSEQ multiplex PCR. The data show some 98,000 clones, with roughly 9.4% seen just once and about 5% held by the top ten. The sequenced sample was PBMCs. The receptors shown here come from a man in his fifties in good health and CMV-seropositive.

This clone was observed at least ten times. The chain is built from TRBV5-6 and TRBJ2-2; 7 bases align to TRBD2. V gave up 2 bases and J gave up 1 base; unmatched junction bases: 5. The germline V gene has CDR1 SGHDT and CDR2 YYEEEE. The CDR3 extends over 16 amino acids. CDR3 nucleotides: TGTGCCAGCAGCTTCGGGCTAGCGGTGAACACCGGGGAGCTGTTTTTT. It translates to CASSFGLAVNTGELFF.

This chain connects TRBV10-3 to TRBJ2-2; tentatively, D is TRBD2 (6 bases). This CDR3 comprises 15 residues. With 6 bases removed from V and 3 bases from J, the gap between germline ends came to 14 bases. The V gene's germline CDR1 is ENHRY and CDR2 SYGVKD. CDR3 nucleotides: TGTGCCATCAGACAGAGCTCGGGGGACACCGGGGAGCTGTTTTTT. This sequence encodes CAIRQSSGDTGELFF.

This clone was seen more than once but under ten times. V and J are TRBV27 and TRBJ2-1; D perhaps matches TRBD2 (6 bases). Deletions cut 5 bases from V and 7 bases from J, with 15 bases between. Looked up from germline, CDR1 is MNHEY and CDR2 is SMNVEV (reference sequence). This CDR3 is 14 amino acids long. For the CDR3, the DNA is TGTGCCAGCAGTATGGGACTGGCCCCTAATGAGCAGTTCTTC. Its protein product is CASSMGLAPNEQFF.

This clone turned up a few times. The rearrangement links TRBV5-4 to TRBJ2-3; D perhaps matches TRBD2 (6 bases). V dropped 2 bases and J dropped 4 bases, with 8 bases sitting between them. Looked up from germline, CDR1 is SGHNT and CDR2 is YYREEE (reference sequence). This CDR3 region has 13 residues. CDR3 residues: CASSLGGPDTQYF. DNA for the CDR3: TGTGCCAGCAGCTTAGGAGGGCCAGATACGCAGTATTTT.

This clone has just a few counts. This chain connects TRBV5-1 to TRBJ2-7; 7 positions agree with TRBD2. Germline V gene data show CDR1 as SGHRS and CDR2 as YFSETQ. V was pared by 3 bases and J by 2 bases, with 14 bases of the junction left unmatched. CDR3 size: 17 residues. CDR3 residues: CASSSRLAGEYAYEQYV. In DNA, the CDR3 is TGCGCCAGCAGCTCTAGACTAGCCGGAGAGTACGCCTACGAGCAGTACGTC.

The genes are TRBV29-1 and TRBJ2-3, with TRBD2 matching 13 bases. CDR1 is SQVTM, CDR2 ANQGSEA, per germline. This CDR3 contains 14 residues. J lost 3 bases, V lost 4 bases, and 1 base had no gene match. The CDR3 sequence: CSVAGLAGTDTQYF. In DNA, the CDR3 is TGCAGCGTTGCGGGACTAGCGGGAACAGATACGCAGTATTTT.

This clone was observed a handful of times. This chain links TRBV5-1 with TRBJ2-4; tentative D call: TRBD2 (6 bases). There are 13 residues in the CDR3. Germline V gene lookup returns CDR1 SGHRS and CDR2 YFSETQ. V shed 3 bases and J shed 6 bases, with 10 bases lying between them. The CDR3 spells CASSSGEANIQYF. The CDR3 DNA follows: TGCGCCAGCAGCTCGGGAGAGGCAAACATTCAGTACTTC. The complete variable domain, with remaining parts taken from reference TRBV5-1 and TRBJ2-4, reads KAGVTQTPRYLIKTRGQQVTLSCSPISGHRSVSWYQQTPGQGLQFLFEYFSETQRNKGNFPGRFSGRQFSNSRSEMNVSTLELGDSALYLCASSSGEANIQYFGAGTRLSVL.

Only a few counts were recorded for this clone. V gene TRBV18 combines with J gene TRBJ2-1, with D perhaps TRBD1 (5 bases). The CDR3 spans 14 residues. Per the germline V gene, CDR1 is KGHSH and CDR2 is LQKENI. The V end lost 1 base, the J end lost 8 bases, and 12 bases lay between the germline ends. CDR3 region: CASSPLAQGDEQFF. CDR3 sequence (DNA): TGTGCCAGCTCACCACTTGCGCAGGGTGATGAGCAGTTCTTC.

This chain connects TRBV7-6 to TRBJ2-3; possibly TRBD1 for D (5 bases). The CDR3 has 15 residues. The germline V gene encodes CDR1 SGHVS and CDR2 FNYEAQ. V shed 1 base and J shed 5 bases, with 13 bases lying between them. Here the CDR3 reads CASSLVVRAGDTQYF. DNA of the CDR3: TGTGCCAGCAGCTTAGTAGTCAGGGCAGGAGATACGCAGTATTTT.

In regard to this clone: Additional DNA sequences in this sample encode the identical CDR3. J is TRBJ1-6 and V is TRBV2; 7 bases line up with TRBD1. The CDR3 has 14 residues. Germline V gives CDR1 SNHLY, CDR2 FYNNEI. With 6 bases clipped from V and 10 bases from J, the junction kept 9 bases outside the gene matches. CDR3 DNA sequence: TGTGCCAGCAGCCACGGACAGGAAGGGTCACCCCTCCACTTT. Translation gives CASSHGQEGSPLHF.